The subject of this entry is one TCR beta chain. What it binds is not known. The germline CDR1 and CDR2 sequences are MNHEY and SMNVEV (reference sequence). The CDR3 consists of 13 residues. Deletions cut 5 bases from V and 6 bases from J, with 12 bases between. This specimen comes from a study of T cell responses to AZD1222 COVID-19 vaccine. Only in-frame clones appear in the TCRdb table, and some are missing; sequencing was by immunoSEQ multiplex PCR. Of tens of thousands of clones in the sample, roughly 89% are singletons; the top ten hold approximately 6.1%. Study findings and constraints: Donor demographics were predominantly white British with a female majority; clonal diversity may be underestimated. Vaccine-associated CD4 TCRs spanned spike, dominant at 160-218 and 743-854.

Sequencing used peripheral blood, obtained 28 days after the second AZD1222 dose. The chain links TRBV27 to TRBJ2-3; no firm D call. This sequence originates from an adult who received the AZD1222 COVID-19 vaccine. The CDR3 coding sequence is TGTGCCAGCAGTGATCCGAGTACGGATACGCAGTATTTT. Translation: CASSDPSTDTQYF.